The 21 T cell receptor beta chains listed next were all sequenced from one sample in a study of cytomegalovirus exposure and HLA in healthy donors. The PCR ran on 60 Vbeta and 13 Jbeta primers. Method: immunoSEQ multiplex PCR; TCRdb's copy keeps in-frame clones and lacks some. Found here are 90,000 to 130,000 clones, about 80% of them singletons; the top ten hold around an eighth. The source material was PBMCs. These receptors were obtained from a man between 25 and 39 years old in good health and CMV-seropositive.

The V and J genes are TRBV11-3 and TRBJ2-2; 7 positions match TRBD1. The CDR3 runs to 15 residues. Germline loops: CDR1 SGHNT, CDR2 YENEEA. Trimming at V came to 4 bases and at J to 3 bases, leaving 5 bases not matched to a gene. This CDR3 is CASSSRQGDTGELFF. In DNA form, the CDR3 reads TGTGCCAGCAGCTCCCGACAGGGCGACACCGGGGAGCTGTTTTTT.

This clone was detected a few times. V is TRBV5-4 and J is TRBJ1-6; D not certain. The ends were cut back, 3 bases at V and 7 bases at J, with 14 bases in the middle. Germline CDR1 SGHNT, CDR2 YYREEE (reference sequence). The CDR3 loop spans 15 amino acids. The CDR3 DNA is TGTGCCAGCAGCTGGTCGGAGATGAGAAATTCACCCCTCCACTTT. Translation gives CASSWSEMRNSPLHF.

The chain links TRBV9 to TRBJ1-2; D is perhaps TRBD1 (5 bases). Per the germline V gene, CDR1 is SGDLS and CDR2 is YYNGEE. The germline V and J ends were trimmed by 6 bases and 3 bases, with 15 bases remaining between them. The CDR3 runs to 14 residues. CDR3 DNA: TGTGCCAGCAACCCGGGGAGGGGTTACTATGGCTACACCTTC. It is translated as CASNPGRGYYGYTF.

The rearrangement joins TRBV5-1 to TRBJ2-1; 10 positions match TRBD2. From germline, CDR1 is SGHRS and CDR2 YFSETQ. The CDR3 contains 15 residues. V was clipped by 4 bases and J by 9 bases; unmatched bases: 10. Here the CDR3 DNA reads TGCGCCAGCAGCCCCCGGAGCGGGGGGGGAGGTGAGCAGTTCTTC. It is translated as CASSPRSGGGGEQFF.

This clone was counted once. Written as DNA, the CDR3 is TGTGCCAGCAGGGATAATCTTGACAGGGCGACCGGCGGCTACACCTTC. This codes for CASRDNLDRATGGYTF. The rearrangement uses TRBV6-6 and TRBJ1-2; TRBD1 matches at 7 bases. CDR1 and CDR2 (germline): MNHNY, SVGAGI (reference sequence). The J segment lost 8 bases and the V segment lost 6 bases, leaving 18 bases of the junction unmatched. This CDR3 has 16 residues.

A few counts support this clone. The chain carries TRBV29-1 and TRBJ2-1; 9 bases match TRBD2. Germline V lookup: CDR1 SQVTM, CDR2 ANQGSEA. Trimming cost V 7 bases and J 0 bases; bases outside gene matches: 7. The length of the CDR3 is 15 residues. In DNA form, the CDR3 reads TGCAGCGCGGGCGGGGGGGGGCCCTCCTACAATGAGCAGTTCTTC. Translating gives CSAGGGGPSYNEQFF.

This chain connects TRBV5-1 to TRBJ2-1; TRBD1 aligns across 7 bases. V was clipped by 2 bases and J by 6 bases; unmatched bases: 8. Germline assignment: CDR1 SGHRS and CDR2 YFSETQ. The CDR3 covers 15 residues. CDR3 region: CASSFGQVKGNEQFF. The CDR3 DNA reads TGCGCCAGCAGCTTCGGACAGGTCAAGGGCAATGAGCAGTTCTTC.

V usage is TRBV20-1 and J usage is TRBJ2-1; TRBD1 matches 8 bases. The germline CDR1 and CDR2 sequences are DFQATT and SNEGSKA (reference sequence). V lost 5 bases, J lost 12 bases, and 0 bases stayed unmatched. The CDR3 has 9 residues. The CDR3 here is CSAGTGQFF. CDR3 DNA: TGCAGTGCTGGGACAGGGCAGTTCTTC.

The chain uses TRBV2 and TRBJ2-7; 13 nucleotides match TRBD2. With 6 bases clipped from V and 2 bases from J, the junction kept 4 bases outside the gene matches. The germline CDR1 and CDR2 sequences are SNHLY and FYNNEI. This CDR3 is built from 15 residues. CDR3: CASSLLAGGPYEQYF. CDR3 bases: TGTGCCAGCAGCTTACTAGCGGGGGGGCCCTACGAGCAGTACTTC.

The V call is TRBV4-2, the J call TRBJ2-5; D might be TRBD2 (6 bases). Germline CDR1 and CDR2: LGHNA and YNFKEQ. Trimming pared 0 bases from V and 5 bases from J, leaving 16 bases between. The CDR3 contains 16 residues. CDR3: CASSQDGPTRVETQYF. CDR3 bases: TGTGCCAGCAGCCAAGATGGCCCGACTAGGGTGGAGACCCAGTACTTC.

The V call is TRBV28, the J call TRBJ1-2; tentatively, D is TRBD1 (6 bases). CDR1 MDHEN and CDR2 SYDVKM come from the germline V gene. The CDR3 runs 14 residues. Trimming removed 6 bases at V and 2 bases at J, with 13 bases between. The CDR3 region is CASRVTRGNYGYTF. Here the CDR3 DNA reads TGTGCCAGCAGAGTGACCAGGGGAAACTATGGCTACACCTTC.

This chain uses TRBV27 with TRBJ2-1, with TRBD1 as a possible D gene (5 bases). The V end was cut by 5 bases, the J end by 8 bases, with 16 bases between. Germline CDR1 reads MNHEY; CDR2 reads SMNVEV (reference sequence). The CDR3 is 14 residues long. The CDR3 coding sequence is TGTGCCAGCAGTCCTACAGGCTCCGGGCATGAGCAGTTCTTC. It translates to CASSPTGSGHEQFF.

This clone has a handful of counts. V and J are TRBV5-1 and TRBJ1-3; 10 bases agree with TRBD1. Germline CDR1 and CDR2: SGHRS and YFSETQ. This CDR3 comprises 15 residues. The J segment lost 2 bases and the V segment lost 4 bases, leaving 3 bases of the junction unmatched. CDR3 sequence: CASSPDRGTGNTIYF. The CDR3 nucleotides read TGCGCCAGCAGCCCGGACAGGGGGACTGGAAACACCATATATTTT. The variable domain in full, completed from reference TRBV5-1 and TRBJ1-3, reads KAGVTQTPRYLIKTRGQQVTLSCSPISGHRSVSWYQQTPGQGLQFLFEYFSETQRNKGNFPGRFSGRQFSNSRSEMNVSTLELGDSALYLCASSPDRGTGNTIYFGEGSWLTVV.

The genes are TRBV6-5 and TRBJ2-7; 10 nucleotides agree with TRBD1. Looked up from germline, CDR1 is MNHEY and CDR2 is SVGAGI. The CDR3 spans 14 residues. J was trimmed by 4 bases and V by 8 bases; bases with no gene match: 8. The DNA of the CDR3 is TGTGCCAGCCTTAGACCGGGACAGGGGTACGAGCAGTACTTC. Its translation is CASLRPGQGYEQYF.

The chain links TRBV7-2 to TRBJ2-2; 7 bases match TRBD1. Per germline, CDR1 SGHTA and CDR2 FQGNSA. The CDR3 has 16 amino acids. Trimming cost V 3 bases and J 3 bases; bases outside gene matches: 7. CDR3 coding DNA: TGTGCCAGCAGCTTCGGGCGACAGGGATACACCGGGGAGCTGTTTTTT. This translates into CASSFGRQGYTGELFF.

The V call is TRBV28, the J call TRBJ1-5; D may be TRBD1 (6 bases). The germline V gene has CDR1 MDHEN and CDR2 SYDVKM. V was clipped by 5 bases and J by 5 bases, with 19 bases between them. The CDR3 has 16 amino acids. The DNA of the CDR3 is TGTGCCAGCAGTATCACCGGGACATTCGGCGATCAGCCCCAGCATTTT. It specifies CASSITGTFGDQPQHF.

The chain links TRBV5-4 to TRBJ2-5, with D maybe TRBD1 (6 bases). This CDR3 spans 13 amino acids. Germline assignment: CDR1 SGHNT and CDR2 YYREEE (reference sequence). Trimming cost V 3 bases and J 2 bases, with 8 bases left between them. CDR3: CASSSGQQETQYF. Here the CDR3 DNA reads TGTGCCAGCAGCTCCGGACAGCAAGAGACCCAGTACTTC.

The rearrangement joins TRBV6-6 to TRBJ2-2; 7 positions match TRBD1. This CDR3 is built from 16 residues. The J segment lost 4 bases and the V segment lost 0 bases, leaving 5 bases of the junction unmatched. Germline-derived CDR1 and CDR2 are MNHNY and SVGAGI (reference sequence). The CDR3, as DNA: TGTGCCAGCAGTTACTCGCAGGGGGTGGTCACCGGGGAGCTGTTTTTT. Amino acids: CASSYSQGVVTGELFF.

This rearrangement joins TRBV5-1 to TRBJ2-7; 14 bases are shared with TRBD2. Germline CDR1 is SGHRS and CDR2 is YFSETQ. There are 22 residues in the CDR3. V trimming: 0 bases; J trimming: 1 base; junction bases outside the gene matches: 18. Here the CDR3 DNA reads TGCGCCAGCAGCTTGGCCCCCCTCTCTCCCGGACTAGCGGGGGGTCCATCCTACGAGCAGTACTTC. It is translated as CASSLAPLSPGLAGGPSYEQYF.

This clone was observed a few times. This rearrangement joins TRBV10-3 to TRBJ2-2; no reliable D call. The ends were cut back, 2 bases at V and 2 bases at J, with 6 bases in the middle. The CDR3 consists of 14 residues. Germline V lookup: CDR1 ENHRY, CDR2 SYGVKD. In DNA, the CDR3 is TGTGCCATCAGTGAGGGCACAAACACCGGGGAGCTGTTTTTT. Encoded protein: CAISEGTNTGELFF.

V gene TRBV30 combines with J gene TRBJ2-3; D possibly corresponds to TRBD1 (5 bases). V lost 1 base to trimming and J lost 4 bases, with 24 bases between them. The CDR3 has 18 amino acids. Germline lookup yields CDR1 GTSNPN and CDR2 SVGIG (reference sequence). In nucleotides, the CDR3 is TGTGCCTGGAGTGGCCTCCTCAGACAGTCAGTCGTCGCAGATACGCAGTATTTT. Translation: CAWSGLLRQSVVADTQYF.